Listed below are T cell receptor beta chains from one sample, sequenced in a study of cytomegalovirus exposure and HLA in healthy donors. TCRdb's copy holds only in-frame clones and misses some; the assay was immunoSEQ multiplex PCR. The top ten clones hold roughly 6% of a sample with over 100,000 clones, about 75% of them seen once. Sequencing input: PBMCs. The source is a man between 60 and 75 years old in good health and CMV-seropositive. The CDR3 runs from the conserved cysteine through the conserved F or W. The D gene is left open where the match is weak. Size is omitted from some rows. Given values are once, few, many or a class for expanded clones.

d_call,v_call,clone_size,j_call,cdr3_nt,cdr3_aa
.,TRBV5-4,.,TRBJ2-2,TGTGCCAGCAGCCCGGCGGGCGGCGGGGAGCTGTTTTTT,CASSPAGGGELFF
.,TRBV9,.,TRBJ1-2,TGTGCCAGCAGCGTCTCACAGGGAGATGGAGGCTACACCTTC,CASSVSQGDGGYTF
TRBD2,TRBV9,.,TRBJ2-3,TGTGCCAGCAGCGTAGGAGTTAGCGGGTTAACAGATACGCAGTATTTT,CASSVGVSGLTDTQYF
.,TRBV11-2,.,TRBJ1-2,TGTGCCAGCAGCCAGACCCACAGGGAGACTAACTATGGCTACACCTTC,CASSQTHRETNYGYTF
.,TRBV19,.,TRBJ1-2,TGTGCCAGTAGTATCCAGGCGACCTATGGCTACACCTTC,CASSIQATYGYTF
TRBD1,TRBV5-1,.,TRBJ2-7,TGCGCCAGCAGCTTGGGACAGGGGCCATTCGAGCAGTACTTC,CASSLGQGPFEQYF
TRBD1,TRBV5-1,.,TRBJ2-5,TGCGCCAGCAGCGCCCTGGGGACAGGGGGCGCTCAGACCCAGTACTTC,CASSALGTGGAQTQYF
TRBD2,TRBV7-8,.,TRBJ2-1,TGTGCCAGCAGCTCGACTAGCGGCAGGAATGAGCAGTTCTTC,CASSSTSGRNEQFF
.,TRBV28,.,TRBJ1-1,TGTGCCAGCGCATGGGGTGACAGTTTGGCTTTCTTT,CASAWGDSLAFF
TRBD1,TRBV7-3,once,TRBJ1-1,TGTGCCAGCAGCTTACGACAGGGGGCTTCTGAAGCTTTCTTT,CASSLRQGASEAFF
.,TRBV30,.,TRBJ1-5,TGTGCCTGGTCTCTAAGCAATCAGCCCCAGCATTTT,CAWSLSNQPQHF
.,TRBV6-5,.,TRBJ2-3,TGTGCCAGCAGTTACTCGAATGTAGTGGATACGCAGTATTTT,CASSYSNVVDTQYF
.,TRBV7-9,once,TRBJ1-1,TGTGCCAGCAGCCGGTCGGAGGACACTGAAGCTTTCTTT,CASSRSEDTEAFF
.,TRBV6-5,few,TRBJ2-4,TGTGCCAGCAGTTACGTCAGGGGATCCAAAAACATTCAGTACTTC,CASSYVRGSKNIQYF
TRBD1,TRBV27,once,TRBJ1-5,TGTGCCAGCAGTTTATACAGGGGGCTCCGTGGGGCCCAGCATTTT,CASSLYRGLRGAQHF
TRBD2,TRBV7-2,.,TRBJ2-7,TGTGCCAGCAGCTTATCGTCCGGGACTAGCGGGTTCAGCTCCTACGAGCAGTACTTC,CASSLSSGTSGFSSYEQYF
.,TRBV7-2,.,TRBJ2-7,TGTGCCAGCAGCCAGGTCTACGAGCAGTACTTC,CASSQVYEQYF
TRBD1,TRBV5-5,.,TRBJ2-7,TGTGCCAGCAGCATCCCCCCGGACAGGGTGACACCCTACGAGCAGTACTTC,CASSIPPDRVTPYEQYF
.,TRBV27,.,TRBJ2-4,TGTGCCAGCAGTCCCGGGGATACGTACATTCAGTACTTC,CASSPGDTYIQYF
.,TRBV6-5,.,TRBJ1-6,TGTGCCAGCAGCGGAATGACAAGCTATAATTCACCCCTCCACTTT,CASSGMTSYNSPLHF
TRBD1,TRBV18,.,TRBJ1-2,TGTGCCAGCTCACGACCGACAGGGGGAATCTATGGCTACACCTTC,CASSRPTGGIYGYTF
TRBD2,TRBV7-3,.,TRBJ2-1,TGTGCCAGCAGCGTTACGGGGGGTGGCGTCAATGAGCAGTTCTTC,CASSVTGGGVNEQFF
.,TRBV5-1,.,TRBJ2-3,TGCGCCAGCCGCGCTAGGGGGTCCACAGATACGCAGTATTTT,CASRARGSTDTQYF
.,TRBV27,.,TRBJ2-6,TGTGCCAGCAGCCCCAGGGGCTCTGGGGCCAACGTCCTGACTTTC,CASSPRGSGANVLTF
.,TRBV19,few,TRBJ2-3,TGTGCCAGTAACACAGGAAGAGGACCCTGGGATACGCAGTATTTT,CASNTGRGPWDTQYF
.,TRBV7-3,.,TRBJ1-6,TGTGCCAGCAGCCTCCAGGGAGGAGAAAATTCACCCCTCCACTTT,CASSLQGGENSPLHF
TRBD1,TRBV9,.,TRBJ2-7,TGTGCCAGCAGCGCCACGGGACAGCCCCACGAGCAGTACTTC,CASSATGQPHEQYF
TRBD2,TRBV5-5,.,TRBJ2-1,TGTGCCAGCAGGCTGGGACTAGCGGGGGGTCGCAGCTCCTACAATGAGCAGTTCTTC,CASRLGLAGGRSSYNEQFF
.,TRBV6-5,few,TRBJ2-1,TGTGCCAGCAGTCCGGTGGGGGGTAGTAACAATGAGCAGTTCTTC,CASSPVGGSNNEQFF
TRBD1,TRBV5-1,once,TRBJ2-5,TGCGCCAGCAGCTTCGGACAGGGAGAAGAGACCCAGTACTTC,CASSFGQGEETQYF
.,TRBV5-8,.,TRBJ1-4,TGTGCCAGCAGCTTGTCGGGGAATAATGAAAAACTGTTTTTT,CASSLSGNNEKLFF
TRBD1,TRBV6-1,many,TRBJ2-7,TGTGCCAGCAGTGAAGCAGGGGGCTACTCCTACGAGCAGTACTTC,CASSEAGGYSYEQYF
TRBD2,TRBV7-7,.,TRBJ2-2,TGTGCCAGCAGCCTTCAGAGGGAGGGCACCGGGGAGCTGTTTTTT,CASSLQREGTGELFF
TRBD1,TRBV10-2,.,TRBJ1-1,TGCGCCAGCAGTGAGGACAGGGGGCCTTCATCCTGGGACACTGAAGCTTTCTTT,CASSEDRGPSSWDTEAFF
.,TRBV5-1,.,TRBJ2-6,TGCGCCAGCAGTATGGACGGGGTAGGGGCCAACGTCCTGACTTTC,CASSMDGVGANVLTF
TRBD2,TRBV19,.,TRBJ2-1,TGTGCCAGTTATGCCGGGACTAGCGGGAATGAGCAGTTCTTC,CASYAGTSGNEQFF
TRBD1,TRBV7-2,few,TRBJ2-5,TGTGCCAGCAGCTTATCGACAGGGGGCGGCTCAGAGACCCAGTACTTC,CASSLSTGGGSETQYF
.,TRBV7-9,.,TRBJ2-7,TGTGCCAGCAGGGGGAGGTTGAGTTACGAGCAGTACTTC,CASRGRLSYEQYF
.,TRBV12-2,.,TRBJ1-1,TGTGCAAGTCGCTTAGCACAGGGGAAGGGCACTGAAGCTTTCTTT,CASRLAQGKGTEAFF
.,TRBV15,.,TRBJ1-5,TGTGCCACCAGCAGGGTTATACGGAGCAATCAGCCCCAGCATTTT,CATSRVIRSNQPQHF
.,TRBV29-1,once,TRBJ2-3,TGCAGCGTTGAGCAGGAATTAGGTACAGATACGCAGTATTTT,CSVEQELGTDTQYF
TRBD2,TRBV7-6,.,TRBJ2-2,TGTGCCAGCAGCTCGGGAGGACTAGCACACACCGGGGAGCTGTTTTTT,CASSSGGLAHTGELFF
.,TRBV6-5,.,TRBJ2-3,TGTGCCAGCGGCCGCACAGATACGCAGTATTTT,CASGRTDTQYF
.,TRBV7-2,.,TRBJ1-1,TGTGCCAGCAGCTTCCCCACCCGTGGGAGGGAAGCTTTCTTT,CASSFPTRGREAFF
TRBD2,TRBV7-9,.,TRBJ2-3,TGTGCCAGCAGTGCCCGACTAGCGGGGATGATAGATACGCAGTATTTT,CASSARLAGMIDTQYF
TRBD1,TRBV25-1,.,TRBJ1-6,TGTGCCAGCAGGGGACAGAGCTATAATTCACCCCTCCACTTT,CASRGQSYNSPLHF
TRBD1,TRBV19,.,TRBJ1-1,TGTGCCAGTAACAGGGGGCGGAACACTGAAGCTTTCTTT,CASNRGRNTEAFF
TRBD2,TRBV7-6,.,TRBJ2-3,TGTGCCAGCAGCTCGACCCTACTAGCGCGGGGAGATACGCAGTATTTT,CASSSTLLARGDTQYF
TRBD2,TRBV27,once,TRBJ2-7,TGTGCCAGCAGTGCTAGCGGGGGGGCCTACGAGCAGTACTTC,CASSASGGAYEQYF
.,TRBV7-9,.,TRBJ2-3,TGTTCCAGCAGCTTAGCGTTTGGGCTCTCTCGCACAGATACGCAGTATTTT,CSSSLAFGLSRTDTQYF
TRBD1,TRBV14,.,TRBJ1-5,TGTGCCAGCAGCCGGACAGGGGGCCATCAGCCCCAGCATTTT,CASSRTGGHQPQHF
TRBD1,TRBV29-1,.,TRBJ2-2,TGCAGCGTTGAGGGCCAGGGGGCGATCGGGGAGCTGTTTTTT,CSVEGQGAIGELFF
.,TRBV18,.,TRBJ1-3,TGTGCCAGCTCACAGATCGAGGACAGTGGAAACACCATATATTTT,CASSQIEDSGNTIYF
TRBD2,TRBV7-9,.,TRBJ2-2,TGTGCCTCCCTGCGCGGGGGGAACACCGGGGAGCTGTTTTTT,CASLRGGNTGELFF
TRBD1,TRBV9,.,TRBJ2-1,TGTGCCAGCAAGGACAGGGAGAATGAGCAGTTCTTC,CASKDRENEQFF
.,TRBV11-2,.,TRBJ2-2,TGTGCCAGCAGCTCGGGCATGACAGTGCAGGCCGGGGAGCTGTTTTTT,CASSSGMTVQAGELFF
.,TRBV5-6,.,TRBJ1-6,TGTGCCAGCACCCCAACTCGGGTTGAAAATTCACCCCTCCACTTT,CASTPTRVENSPLHF
.,TRBV29-1,once,TRBJ1-2,TGCAGCGTGTCTCAGGGGTCTAACTATGGCTACACCTTC,CSVSQGSNYGYTF
.,TRBV7-6,.,TRBJ2-5,TGTGCCAGCAGCTTAGGGCAGGGGCAAGAGACCCAGTACTTC,CASSLGQGQETQYF
TRBD2,TRBV6-5,.,TRBJ2-5,TGTGCCAGCAGTTACCGGGGGGGAGCGCAGTACTTC,CASSYRGGAQYF